Listed here is a single T cell receptor beta chain. The target of this receptor is not known. Base qualities are not provided; no much larger clone lies one nucleotide away. TCR CDR3 regions were amplified from genomic DNA by multiplex PCR using the deep immunoSEQ assay. Extracted genomic DNA from each cell subset was distributed evenly across all wells of several immunoSEQ 96-well plates, and each plate was treated as a replicate. For sorted subsets, each replicate PCR was loaded with 200 ng genomic DNA, equivalent to some 27,000 T cell genomes. Purified libraries were quantified with a Qubit 3.0 fluorometer, sized on a Bioanalyzer 2100, and re-quantified with the KAPA Library Quantification kit. A separate single-read 150-cycle Illumina NextSeq 550 flow cell was used to sequence each immunoSEQ 96-well plate. In the original analysis: The immunoSEQ output contained only junctional sequences without quality scores, so filtering could not match that applied to full-length reads. Sequences were annotated with PyIR, a Python wrapper for IgBLAST v1.9, using IMGT germline references to assign V/J genes and CDR3. Reads with weak V/J assignments (E-value above 1e-6), missing CDR3, stop codons, out-of-frame junctions, or ambiguous translated residues were removed. V3J clonotypes were defined as sequences sharing the same inferred V gene, J gene, and CDR3 amino acid sequence. To compute the percentage overlap between repertoires, the number of shared unique clonotypes was divided by the size of the smaller repertoire. Three approaches were used to assess repertoire richness: RTK rarefaction, the Chao1 estimator, and Recon v2.1 estimates of unobserved clonotypes. For all TCRbeta clonotypes obtained by the gDNA method from four donors, generation probabilities were computed with OLGA. TCRdb carries this immuneACCESS record with in-frame sequences only. Its versions omit some clonotypes, under half of them owing to an unresolved V gene in the studies checked, with the rest unexplained. V, J and clone size are taken as reported in that table, and D and trimming were inferred from the DNA itself. The sample table shows some 2,500,000 clones, and around 92% are seen once. 0.3% to 0.45% of the sample goes to the ten largest clones.

The CDR3, cysteine through phenylalanine, is 15 amino acids long. Just CDR3 DNA is preserved here, 45 bases in frame from base 1. V is pruned by 0 bases and J by 4 bases, leaving 6 bases of the junction without a gene match. Sequences MNHEY (CDR1) and SVGAGI (CDR2) are obtained from the germline V gene. The sample belongs to a study of shared clonotypes between healthy human individuals (dated by TCRdb to the early 2020s). Background for the entire study: The cohort comprised two women and a few men aged 18 to 49 years. For each donor, three plates each were used for CD4 naive and CD4 memory, two plates were used for CD8 naive, and one plate was used for CD8 memory. To estimate repertoire size and how much clonotypes are shared between individuals, the study performed deep sequencing of blood TCR repertoires from about five healthy adults. To increase sequencing depth and limit assay-specific biases, TCR repertoire library preparation and sequencing were carried out by different laboratories using diverse techniques. Each donor's leukapheresis produced roughly between roughly 0.85 and 9.5 billion PBMCs.

On the study overall, not on this receptor specifically: Larger estimated clonotype richness was generally found for naive subsets than for memory subsets. Pairwise subsampling led to the expectation that sequencing depth would affect the degree of clonotype sharing among donors. Sampling was restricted to blood, and TCR repertoires in tissues likely differ from the TCR repertoires found in blood. The genetic and exposure-history diversity represented was limited by the small number of donors. Even with the large sequencing depth, rarefaction of the sorted-subset datasets indicated that sequencing was incomplete. About 4.5% of naive CD4, 3.5% of naive CD8, roughly 2.5% of memory CD4, and about 0.4% of memory CD8 clonotypes were shared across four donors. Compared with non-shared clonotypes, clonotypes shared by all four sorted-subset donors had higher generation probabilities.

The donors were healthy, HIV-negative adults who had no recently reported acute infections or vaccinations. All donors were Caucasian adults living in Nashville, Tennessee, USA. Magnetic negative selection was used to enrich CD4+ T cells, after which naive cells were positively selected on CD45RA and the negative fraction became the memory subset. Blood was collected by leukapheresis, and PBMCs were isolated by Ficoll-Histopaque density gradient centrifugation and then cryopreserved in liquid nitrogen vapor phase. Purity and quantity of every magnetically sorted T cell population were checked by analytical flow cytometry. Each sorted fraction had its genomic DNA isolated and then quantified by UV absorbance on a Nanodrop 2000c.

Sequenced input: naive CD4+ T cells from PBMCs. The cell subset or site tag for this specimen amounts to: CD45RA+ positively selected. This clonotype originated in a man younger than 30 in good health. Some clones in this sample may be carry-over from other donors' samples. The sequence links TRBV6-5 to TRBJ2-7, with 7 central nucleotides matching TRBD2. The nucleotide sequence reads as follows: TGTGCCAGCAGTTACTCTGAGGGAGGGCCATACGAGCAGTACTTC. Translated, it reads CASSYSEGGPYEQYF.